Listed below are T cell receptor beta chains from one sample, sequenced in a study of blood T cell repertoires in COVID-19. The data were produced by immunoSEQ multiplex PCR, yet TCRdb's version contains in-frame clones alone and is incomplete. Of 250,000 to 350,000 clones in the sample, 86% are singletons; the top ten hold around 3%. Sequenced material: peripheral blood. Source of these receptors: a woman in her thirties with active or convalescent COVID-19. Both conserved end residues are part of each CDR3. D genes are given only for firm matches. Not every row has a clone size; where given, it reads once, few, many or a size class.

V gene	J gene	D gene	clone size	CDR3 protein	CDR3 DNA
TRBV5-1	TRBJ1-4	-	few	CASSLQGTNEKLFF	TGCGCCAGCAGCTTACAGGGAACTAATGAAAAACTGTTTTTT
TRBV28	TRBJ1-2	-	-	CASSPPLTF	TGTGCCAGCAGCCCCCCCCTCACCTTC
TRBV29-1	TRBJ2-5	TRBD1	-	CSVYVGTGIEETQYF	TGCAGCGTTTATGTTGGGACAGGGATTGAAGAGACCCAGTACTTC
TRBV5-1	TRBJ2-6	TRBD1	-	CASSLQGSEANVLTF	TGCGCCAGCAGCTTACAGGGGAGTGAGGCCAACGTCCTGACTTTC
TRBV24-1	TRBJ2-1	TRBD2	once	CATSDWTSGGVISSYNEQFF	TGTGCCACCAGTGACTGGACTAGCGGGGGGGTAATTAGCTCCTACAATGAGCAGTTCTTC
TRBV6-5	TRBJ1-6	TRBD1	-	CASSYQGQGGSPLHF	TGTGCCAGCAGTTACCAGGGACAGGGGGGTTCACCCCTCCACTTT
TRBV11-2	TRBJ2-3	-	few	CASSISSFTDTQYF	TGTGCCAGCAGCATATCTAGCTTCACAGATACGCAGTATTTT
TRBV5-1	TRBJ1-2	-	few	CASSLDRVTGYTF	TGCGCCAGCAGCTTGGACAGGGTCACTGGCTACACCTTC
TRBV7-2	TRBJ2-5	-	few	CASSLFGDQETQYF	TGTGCCAGCAGCTTATTCGGGGACCAAGAGACCCAGTACTTC
TRBV20-1	TRBJ1-5	-	-	CSASVGSGNQPQHF	TGCAGTGCTAGTGTAGGGAGTGGCAATCAGCCCCAGCATTTT
TRBV7-9	TRBJ2-3	-	-	CASSLEGGATDTQYF	TGTGCCAGCAGCTTAGAAGGGGGGGCCACAGATACGCAGTATTTT
TRBV18	TRBJ1-3	-	-	CASSRIQDSGNTIYF	TGTGCCAGCTCTCGGATACAGGACTCTGGAAACACCATATATTTT
TRBV28	TRBJ2-3	TRBD2	-	CASSLPSSLAGRSDTQYF	TGTGCCAGCAGTTTACCCTCATCCCTAGCGGGGAGATCAGATACGCAGTATTTT
TRBV19	TRBJ1-6	-	-	CASSRGTYNSPLHF	TGTGCCAGTAGCCGGGGGACCTATAATTCACCCCTCCACTTT
TRBV19	TRBJ1-1	-	-	CASSIGQKRNTEAFF	TGTGCCAGTAGTATCGGACAGAAAAGGAACACTGAAGCTTTCTTT
TRBV6-2/TRBV6-3	TRBJ2-3	TRBD2	-	CASSDSPPGLAANRGNTQYF	TGTGCCAGCAGTGACTCCCCTCCGGGACTAGCGGCGAACCGGGGCAATACGCAGTATTTT
TRBV6-2/TRBV6-3	TRBJ2-7	-	-	CASSYGQSYEQYF	TGTGCCAGCAGTTACGGGCAGTCCTACGAGCAGTACTTC
TRBV7-2	TRBJ1-1	-	-	CASTLTGTNTEAFF	TGTGCCAGCACCCTAACAGGGACGAACACTGAAGCTTTCTTT
TRBV27	TRBJ2-7	TRBD1	-	CASSSPGQGQTEQYF	TGTGCCAGCAGTTCTCCGGGACAGGGACAAACCGAGCAGTACTTC
TRBV5-1	TRBJ1-6	-	-	CASSLVGGNNSPLHF	TGCGCCAGCAGCTTGGTTGGCGGGAATAATTCACCCCTCCACTTT
TRBV2	TRBJ1-1	-	few	CASSERQNTEAFF	TGTGCCAGCAGTGAAAGACAGAACACTGAAGCTTTCTTT
TRBV7-9	TRBJ2-3	-	-	CASRRGSDTQYF	TGTGCCAGCAGAAGGGGGTCGGATACGCAGTATTTT